The 30 T cell receptor beta chains below come from one sample, sequenced in a study of blood T cells in healthy people across ages. Sample-barcoded 5' priming and a J-beta primer mix drove a second PCR of 7 to 11 cycles. TCRdb analysed the 5' RACE reads with MiXCR anew, one entry per CDR3 protein. The sample yields 600,000 or so distinct CDR3 sequences, around 50% seen once. Sequencing input: blood. These receptors were collected from a man older than 75 in good health.

This clonotype occurred once. The CDR3 does not close with the conserved phenylalanine or tryptophan, likely indicating a read error. The V call is TRBV20-1, the J call TRBJ2-1; D is possibly TRBD2 (6 bases). Germline V gene sequence: CDR1 DFQATT, CDR2 SNEGSKA (reference sequence). The V end was cut by 5 bases, the J end by 8 bases, with 13 bases between. This CDR3 has 12 residues. In nucleotides, the CDR3 is TGCAGTGCTTCAGGGTCGGGGGATGAGCAGTTCTAC. Protein sequence: CSASGSGDEQFY.

This clonotype has only a few counts. The CDR3 is CASSSPDRLETQYF. The CDR3 bases are TGTGCCAGCAGCTCGCCGGACAGGCTAGAGACCCAGTACTTC. This sequence joins TRBV7-2 and TRBJ2-5; 7 nucleotides match TRBD1. This CDR3 region has 14 residues. The germline V gene encodes CDR1 SGHTA and CDR2 FQGNSA. With 4 bases clipped from V and 4 bases from J, the junction kept 6 bases outside the gene matches.

Turning to this clonotype: A much larger clone lies one base from this, so it may be a read error. The DNA of the CDR3 is TGTGTCAGCGAGGGTCAGATCAACACTGAAGCTTTCTTT. Protein: CVSEGQINTEAFF. J is TRBJ1-1 and V is TRBV6-6; D gene unclear. Germline lookup yields CDR1 MNHNY and CDR2 SVGAGI (reference sequence). The CDR3 has 13 amino acids.

The V and J genes are TRBV4-1 and TRBJ2-1; D not resolved. V was clipped by 0 bases and J by 3 bases, with 6 bases between them. Per the germline V gene, CDR1 is MGHRA and CDR2 is YSYEKL. The CDR3 sequence is 14 residues long. CDR3: CASSQETFYNEQFF. CDR3 nucleotide sequence: TGCGCCAGCAGCCAAGAGACCTTCTACAATGAGCAGTTCTTC.

The chain has TRBV7-2 and TRBJ1-1, with unresolved D. The germline CDR1 and CDR2 sequences are SGHTA and FQGNSA. V was trimmed by 6 bases and J by 1 base, leaving 12 bases between them. The CDR3 runs 14 residues. Written as DNA, the CDR3 is TGTGCCAGCAGGCCTGCAGGACCGAACACTGAAGCTTTCTTT. As protein: CASRPAGPNTEAFF. The entire variable domain, with the rest obtained from reference TRBV7-2 and TRBJ1-1, is as follows: GAGVSQSPSNKVTEKGKDVELRCDPISGHTALYWYRQSLGQGLEFLIYFQGNSAPDKSGLPSDRFSAERTGGSVSTLTIQRTQQEDSAVYLCASRPAGPNTEAFFGQGTRLTVV.

The chain recombines TRBV7-9 with TRBJ2-7; D not certain. V was pared by 5 bases and J by 0 bases, with 11 bases between. The CDR3 consists of 14 residues. In germline, CDR1 is SEHNR, CDR2 FQNEAQ (reference sequence). CDR3 in amino acids: CASSRQRSSYEQYF. Written as DNA, the CDR3 is TGTGCCAGCAGCCGGCAGAGGAGCTCCTACGAGCAGTACTTC.

This clonotype was seen more than once but under ten times. V usage is TRBV20-1 and J usage is TRBJ2-7; 7 bases line up with TRBD1. CDR1 DFQATT and CDR2 SNEGSKA come from the germline V gene (reference sequence). The trim removed 6 bases at V and 2 bases at J, leaving 7 bases unmatched. The CDR3 loop spans 13 amino acids. This CDR3 reads CSAGRQGPYEQYF. CDR3 sequence (DNA): TGCAGTGCAGGGAGACAGGGACCCTACGAGCAGTACTTC.

Regarding this clonotype: The junction differs from germline at one of its ends, possibly a read error. This chain joins TRBV5-1 and TRBJ1-2, with D hard to call. The germline gives CDR1 SGHRS, CDR2 YFSETQ. The CDR3 length is 14 residues. The CDR3 reads CASSLEPEVYGYTF. In nucleotides, the CDR3 is TGCGCCAGCAGCTTGGAACCAGAGGTCTATGGTTACACCTTC.

This clonotype was seen more than once but under ten times. This chain connects TRBV6-5 to TRBJ2-3; 7 bases are shared with TRBD1. The CDR3 contains 15 residues. V lost 5 bases and J lost 0; bases outside the gene matches: 5. Per the germline V gene, CDR1 is MNHEY and CDR2 is SVGAGI. The CDR3 loop is CASSSRDRSTDTQYF. The CDR3 DNA is TGTGCCAGCAGTAGCCGGGACAGAAGCACAGATACGCAGTATTTT.

The V and J genes are TRBV9 and TRBJ2-1, with D possibly TRBD2 on 6 matching bases. Germline CDR1 and CDR2: SGDLS and YYNGEE. Trimming shortened V by 0 bases and J by 9 bases, and 10 bases separated the two germline ends. The CDR3 runs 13 residues. Written as DNA, the CDR3 is TGTGCCAGCAGCGTAGTCTCCGGGAGTGAGCAGTTCTTC. Translating gives CASSVVSGSEQFF.

The rearrangement links TRBV30 to TRBJ2-7; D is possibly TRBD1 (5 bases). V was pared by 3 bases and J by 1 base, with 7 bases between. Per germline, CDR1 GTSNPN and CDR2 SVGIG (reference sequence). This CDR3 has 12 amino acids. CDR3 in DNA: TGTGCCTGGAGGAGACAGTCCTACGAGCAGTACTTC. This gives the protein CAWRRQSYEQYF.

The rearrangement joins TRBV7-2 to TRBJ1-2; 10 bases align to TRBD1. This CDR3 contains 13 residues. The V gene's germline CDR1 is SGHTA and CDR2 FQGNSA. The J segment lost 9 bases and the V segment lost 5 bases, leaving 6 bases of the junction unmatched. The CDR3 here is CASSPGQGMSYTF. In nucleotides, the CDR3 is TGTGCCAGCAGCCCGGGACAGGGGATGAGCTACACCTTC.

The rearrangement joins TRBV5-1 to TRBJ2-1; 8 bases line up with TRBD2. Trimming cost V 2 bases and J 0 bases; bases outside gene matches: 4. Germline V gives CDR1 SGHRS, CDR2 YFSETQ. The CDR3 runs 16 residues. CDR3 sequence (DNA): TGCGCCAGCAGCTTTTACAGCGGGAGCTCCTACAATGAGCAGTTCTTC. Translated, it gives CASSFYSGSSYNEQFF.

The chain is built from TRBV9 and TRBJ1-2, with 7 positions matching TRBD1. CDR3 size: 15 residues. V shed 0 bases, J shed 0 bases, and the junction held 2 bases outside the gene matches. Germline V gene data show CDR1 as SGDLS and CDR2 as YYNGEE. CDR3 sequence reads: CASSVAGQSNYGYTF. The CDR3 coding sequence is TGTGCCAGCAGCGTAGCGGGACAGTCTAACTATGGCTACACCTTC.

The chain has TRBV6-2 or TRBV6-3 and TRBJ2-3; 7 positions agree with TRBD1. Losses at the gene ends were 2 bases for V and 2 bases for J; bases not matched to a gene: 7. The germline V gene encodes CDR1 MNHEY and CDR2 SVGEGT. CDR3 length: 16 amino acids. The CDR3 DNA follows: TGTGCCAGCAGTTACAGGCCAGGGGGATTCACAGATACGCAGTATTTT. Amino acid sequence: CASSYRPGGFTDTQYF.

This clonotype was seen a few times. The chain has TRBV27 and TRBJ2-3; 14 nucleotides agree with TRBD2. Trimming took 3 bases from V and 4 from J; bases not matched to a gene: 9. The CDR3 is made up of 18 amino acids. Germline CDR1 reads MNHEY; CDR2 reads SMNVEV (reference sequence). The CDR3 sequence is CASSFGLAGGPNADTQYF. Here the CDR3 DNA reads TGTGCCAGCAGTTTCGGACTAGCGGGAGGTCCTAACGCAGATACGCAGTATTTT.

This clonotype was seen only a few times. The genes are TRBV5-1 and TRBJ2-5, with D possibly TRBD1 on 6 matching bases. This CDR3 has 15 amino acids. Germline CDR1 SGHRS, CDR2 YFSETQ. Trimming left V 4 bases short and J 2 bases short, with 15 bases between. The CDR3 coding sequence is TGCGCCAGCAGCCCCGCCTCCAGGGGTCAAGAGACCCAGTACTTC. Translating it yields CASSPASRGQETQYF.

CDR3 amino acids: CASSFEGTYNEQFF. The CDR3 region has the DNA TGTGCCAGCAGCTTCGAGGGGACGTACAATGAGCAGTTCTTC. The chain joins TRBV7-2 to TRBJ2-1, with D perhaps given as TRBD1 or TRBD2 (5 bases each). V dropped 3 bases and J dropped 4 bases, with 10 bases sitting between them. CDR1 SGHTA and CDR2 FQGNSA come from the germline V gene. There are 14 residues in the CDR3.

In this sample, this clonotype turned up a few times. This chain connects TRBV25-1 to TRBJ1-2; the D gene is possibly TRBD1 (6 bases). The V end lost 2 bases, the J end lost 5 bases, and 12 bases lay between the germline ends. The CDR3 totals 14 residues. Germline CDR1 and CDR2: MGHDK and SYGVNS. The CDR3: CASSEGQGSYGYTF. The CDR3 region has the DNA TGTGCCAGCAGTGAAGGGCAGGGGAGTTATGGCTACACCTTC.

The gene calls are TRBV9 and TRBJ2-1, with 7 bases aligning to TRBD2. The V and J ends lost 4 bases and 9 bases, in that order; junction bases with no gene match: 10. This CDR3 has 14 residues. Germline V gene sequence: CDR1 SGDLS, CDR2 YYNGEE. CDR3 region: CASSTGGTSVEQFF. The DNA of the CDR3 is TGTGCCAGCAGCACGGGCGGCACTAGCGTTGAGCAGTTCTTC.

The V and J genes are TRBV6-1 and TRBJ2-7, with 7 bases aligning to TRBD1. This CDR3 contains 15 residues. With V trimmed by 4 bases and J by 2 bases, 8 bases remained unmatched. Germline V gene sequence: CDR1 MNHNS, CDR2 SASEGT. The CDR3 nucleotides read TGTGCCAGCAGTGTTTCTTCCGGGACAGCCTACGAGCAGTACTTC. Its protein product is CASSVSSGTAYEQYF.

The chain uses TRBV6-5 and TRBJ1-2, with 7 bases that match TRBD1. V dropped 6 bases and J dropped 6; count of bases not matched to a gene: 10. The CDR3 length is 14 residues. The germline V gene has CDR1 MNHEY and CDR2 SVGAGI. In DNA, the CDR3 is TGTGCCAGCAGACGACAGGGTGGGAACCATGGCTACACCTTC. Residues: CASRRQGGNHGYTF.

This clonotype was counted only a few times. The gene calls are TRBV5-1 and TRBJ1-2; the D is unclear. Trimming removed 4 bases from V and 1 base from J, with 11 bases in between. The CDR3 is 14 amino acids. The germline gives CDR1 SGHRS, CDR2 YFSETQ. Written as DNA, the CDR3 is TGCGCCAGCAGCCCGCTCGGCGATAACTATGGCTACACCTTC. It yields the protein CASSPLGDNYGYTF.

Details on this clonotype: A much bigger clone sits one base away, suggesting this may be a read error. The V and J genes are TRBV6-2 or TRBV6-3 and TRBJ2-1; D gene uncertain. The DNA end is more similar to TRBJ2-7, so the J call may be wrong. This CDR3 is 13 amino acids long. Germline V gives CDR1 MNHEY, CDR2 SVGEGT. The CDR3 DNA reads as TGTGCCAGTTCGGAGACATCCTACAATGAGCAGTACTTC. Translation gives CASSETSYNEQYF.

The sample holds a few counts of this clonotype. This rearrangement joins TRBV7-2 to TRBJ2-1, with D unclear. In germline, CDR1 is SGHTA, CDR2 FQGNSA. The CDR3 runs 11 residues. V was shortened by 5 bases and J by 10 bases, with 9 bases between the two germline ends. In DNA form, the CDR3 reads TGTGCCAGCAGCCGCACCTCGGAGCAGTTCTTC. It translates to CASSRTSEQFF. The entire variable domain, with the rest obtained from reference TRBV7-2 and TRBJ2-1, is as follows: GAGVSQSPSNKVTEKGKDVELRCDPISGHTALYWYRQSLGQGLEFLIYFQGNSAPDKSGLPSDRFSAERTGGSVSTLTIQRTQQEDSAVYLCASSRTSEQFFGPGTRLTVL.

In the case of this clonotype: A much larger clone sits a single nucleotide away, making a read error possible. The gene calls are TRBV7-9 and TRBJ2-5, with 9 bases matching TRBD1. CDR3 size: 12 residues. V lost 5 bases, J lost 13 bases, and 8 bases stayed unmatched. Per the germline V gene, CDR1 is SEHNR and CDR2 is FQNEAQ (reference sequence). The CDR3 coding sequence is TGTGCCAGCAGCGCGTGGGGGACAGGGCTGTACTTC. Protein product: CASSAWGTGLYF.

The gene calls are TRBV7-9 and TRBJ2-6; weak D call: TRBD1 (6 bases). The CDR3 spans 16 residues. V was trimmed by 4 bases and J by 5 bases, leaving 15 bases between them. Germline lookup yields CDR1 SEHNR and CDR2 FQNEAQ (reference sequence). CDR3 region: CASSSSAGARANVLTF. The DNA for the CDR3 is TGTGCCAGCAGCTCGAGTGCAGGGGCCCGGGCCAACGTCCTGACTTTC.

The CDR3 DNA follows: TGTGCCTGGGACAGGAACTCTGGGGCCAACGTCCTGACTTTC. This codes for CAWDRNSGANVLTF. The V gene is TRBV30, the J gene TRBJ2-6; possibly TRBD1 for D (6 bases). Germline CDR1 reads GTSNPN; CDR2 reads SVGIG (reference sequence). This CDR3 spans 14 amino acids. Trimming left V 5 bases short and J 0 bases short, with 8 bases between.

This clonotype was counted between two and nine times. CDR3 residues: CAWSLDRGNEQFF. CDR3 DNA sequence: TGTGCCTGGAGTCTTGACAGGGGCAATGAGCAGTTCTTC. This chain joins TRBV30 and TRBJ2-1; TRBD1 aligns across 8 bases. Germline V lookup: CDR1 GTSNPN, CDR2 SVGIG (reference sequence). The V and J ends lost 2 bases and 6 bases, in that order; junction bases with no gene match: 3. The CDR3 runs 13 residues.

With respect to this clonotype: One junction end does not reproduce the germline sequence, and a read error may be involved. This sequence joins TRBV5-6 and TRBJ2-5; D unresolved. Germline lookup yields CDR1 SGHDT and CDR2 YYEEEE. The CDR3 runs to 11 residues. DNA of the CDR3: TGTGCCAGCAGCTTGCTCACCGAGCAGTGCTTC. Translated, it gives CASSLLTEQCF.